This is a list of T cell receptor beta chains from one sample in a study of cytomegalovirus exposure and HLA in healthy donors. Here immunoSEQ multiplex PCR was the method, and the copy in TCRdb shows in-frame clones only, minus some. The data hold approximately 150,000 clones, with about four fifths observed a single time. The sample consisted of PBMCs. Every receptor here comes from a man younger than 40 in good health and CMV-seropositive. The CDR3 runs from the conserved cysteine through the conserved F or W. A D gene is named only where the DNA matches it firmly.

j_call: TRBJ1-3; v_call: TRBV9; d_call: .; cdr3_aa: CASSYRPGGGSSGNTIYF; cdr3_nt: TGTGCCAGCAGCTACCGACCCGGGGGGGGGAGCTCTGGAAACACCATATATTTT
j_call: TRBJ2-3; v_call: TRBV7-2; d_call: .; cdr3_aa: CASSLAGGGSGTDTQYF; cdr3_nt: TGTGCCAGCAGCTTAGCGGGAGGAGGATCGGGCACAGATACGCAGTATTTT
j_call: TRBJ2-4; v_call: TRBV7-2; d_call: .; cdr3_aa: CASTILQGNIQYF; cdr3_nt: TGTGCCAGCACCATACTACAGGGAAACATTCAGTACTTC
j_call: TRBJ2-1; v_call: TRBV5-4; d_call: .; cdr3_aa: CASSSSLSRGDDDNEQFF; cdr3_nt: TGTGCCAGCAGCTCGTCCCTCTCAAGGGGCGATGATGACAATGAGCAGTTCTTC
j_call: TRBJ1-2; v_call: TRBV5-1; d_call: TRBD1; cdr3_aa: CASSSGQQLNYGYTF; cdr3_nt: TGCGCCAGCAGCTCGGGACAGCAGCTTAACTATGGCTACACCTTC
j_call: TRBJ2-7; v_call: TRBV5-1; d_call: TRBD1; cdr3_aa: CASSGGTGLSYEQYF; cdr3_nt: TGCGCCAGCAGCGGGGGGACAGGACTATCCTACGAGCAGTACTTC
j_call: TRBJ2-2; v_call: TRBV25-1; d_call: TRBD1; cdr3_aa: CASRETRTGDRAGELFF; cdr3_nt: TGTGCCAGCAGGGAGACAAGGACAGGGGACAGGGCCGGGGAGCTGTTTTTT
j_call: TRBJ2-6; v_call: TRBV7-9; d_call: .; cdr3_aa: CASSLRSGFSGANVLTF; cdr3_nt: TGTGCCAGCAGCCTCCGTAGCGGATTTTCTGGGGCCAACGTCCTGACTTTC
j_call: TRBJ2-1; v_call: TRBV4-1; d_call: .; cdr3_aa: CASSPSGDPYNEQFF; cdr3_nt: TGCGCCAGCAGCCCTTCCGGAGATCCCTACAATGAGCAGTTCTTC
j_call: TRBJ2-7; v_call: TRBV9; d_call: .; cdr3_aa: CASSVDSSYEQYF; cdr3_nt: TGTGCCAGCAGCGTAGACTCTTCCTACGAGCAGTACTTC
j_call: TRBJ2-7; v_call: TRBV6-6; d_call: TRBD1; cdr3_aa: CASSSLQGAEYEQYF; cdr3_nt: TGTGCCAGCAGTTCCCTCCAGGGGGCCGAGTACGAGCAGTACTTC
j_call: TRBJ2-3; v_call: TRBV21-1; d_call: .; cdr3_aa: CASRRISGTDYTDTQYF; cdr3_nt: TGTGCCAGCAGACGAATCTCCGGGACAGATTACACAGATACGCAGTATTTT